The sequence of this TCR beta chain was determined in a study of early T cells in non-severe SARS-CoV-2 infection. This clonotype was recorded many times. The germline CDR1 and CDR2 sequences are MGHRA and YSYEKL. V lost 0 bases and J lost 9; bases outside the gene matches: 9. This CDR3 is built from 16 residues. TCRdb reprocessed the 5' RACE reads via MiXCR and lists one record per CDR3 protein. This table holds about 97,000 distinct CDR3 sequences, 9.5% to 11% found once. The V gene is TRBV4-1, the J gene TRBJ2-1, with TRBD2 matching over 9 bases. This TCR came from an adult who was a healthcare worker with PCR-confirmed SARS-CoV-2 infection or an uninfected control (not recorded which). Source: whole blood, taken at baseline. The CDR3 protein is CASSQDLLAGRGEQFF. The CDR3 coding sequence is TGCGCCAGCAGCCAAGATCTTCTAGCGGGACGTGGTGAGCAGTTCTTC.